This TCR beta chain was identified in a study of response to subunit inactivated influenza vaccine. Regarding the study as a whole: There was a suggestion from the authors that each seasonal influenza vaccination recruits few new T cells.

MiXCR was run by TCRdb on the RT-PCR reads, yielding one entry per CDR3 protein. The table has about 700,000 distinct CDR3 sequences, around 14% seen once. The CDR3 covers 10 residues. Germline V gene sequence: CDR1 DFQATT, CDR2 SNEGSKA (reference sequence). Trimming removed 3 bases at V and 7 bases at J, with 6 bases between. Comments on this clonotype: The antigen is not known.

The receptor was isolated from a man aged 45-65 years who received an inactivated influenza vaccine. The gene calls are TRBV20-1 and TRBJ1-1; no reliable D call. This specimen consisted of PBMCs from blood, obtained roughly 13 days after vaccination. The CDR3 loop is CSARDNEAFF. The CDR3, as DNA: TGCAGTGCTAGGGATAATGAAGCTTTCTTT.